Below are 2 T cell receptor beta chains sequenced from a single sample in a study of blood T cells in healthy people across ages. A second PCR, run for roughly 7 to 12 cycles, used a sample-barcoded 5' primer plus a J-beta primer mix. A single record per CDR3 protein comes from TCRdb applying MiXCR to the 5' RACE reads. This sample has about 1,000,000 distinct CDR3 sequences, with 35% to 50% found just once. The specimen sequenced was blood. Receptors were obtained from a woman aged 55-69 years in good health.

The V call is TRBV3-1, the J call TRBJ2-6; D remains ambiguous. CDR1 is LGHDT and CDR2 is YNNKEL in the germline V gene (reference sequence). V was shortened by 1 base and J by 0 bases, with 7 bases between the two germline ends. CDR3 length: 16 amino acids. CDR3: CASSQVRSSGANVLTF. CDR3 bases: TGTGCCAGCAGCCAAGTAAGGAGCTCTGGGGCCAACGTCCTGACTTTC.

Here the CDR3 reads CATSREDSNQPQHF. CDR3 nucleotide sequence: TGTGCCACCAGCAGAGAGGATAGCAATCAGCCCCAGCATTTT. The genes are TRBV15 and TRBJ1-5, with unresolved D. Per the germline V gene, CDR1 is LNHNV and CDR2 is YYDKDF (reference sequence). This CDR3 has 14 amino acids. Trimming shortened V by 0 bases and J by 0 bases, and 3 bases separated the two germline ends. Full variable domain (outside the CDR3, taken from reference TRBV15 and TRBJ1-5): DAMVIQNPRYQVTQFGKPVTLSCSQTLNHNVMYWYQQKSSQAPKLLFHYYDKDFNNEADTPDNFQSRRPNTSFCFLDIRSPGLGDTAMYLCATSREDSNQPQHFGDGTRLSIL.